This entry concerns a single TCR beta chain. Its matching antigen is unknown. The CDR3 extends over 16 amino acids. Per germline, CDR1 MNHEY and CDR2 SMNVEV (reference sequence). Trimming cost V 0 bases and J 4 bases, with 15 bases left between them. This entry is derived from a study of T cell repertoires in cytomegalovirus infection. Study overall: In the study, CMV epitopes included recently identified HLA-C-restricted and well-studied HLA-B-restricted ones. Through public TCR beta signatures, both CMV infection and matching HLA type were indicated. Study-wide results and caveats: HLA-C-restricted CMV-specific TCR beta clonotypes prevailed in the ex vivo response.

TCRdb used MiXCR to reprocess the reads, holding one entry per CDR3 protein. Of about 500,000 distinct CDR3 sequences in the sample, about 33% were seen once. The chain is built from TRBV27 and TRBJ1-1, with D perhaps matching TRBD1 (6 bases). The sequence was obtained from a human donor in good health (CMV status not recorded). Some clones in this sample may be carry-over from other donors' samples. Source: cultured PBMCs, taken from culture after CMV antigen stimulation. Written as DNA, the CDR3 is TGTGCCAGCAGTTTATCGAACCCAGGGGAGGCCACTGAAGCTTTCTTT. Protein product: CASSLSNPGEATEAFF.